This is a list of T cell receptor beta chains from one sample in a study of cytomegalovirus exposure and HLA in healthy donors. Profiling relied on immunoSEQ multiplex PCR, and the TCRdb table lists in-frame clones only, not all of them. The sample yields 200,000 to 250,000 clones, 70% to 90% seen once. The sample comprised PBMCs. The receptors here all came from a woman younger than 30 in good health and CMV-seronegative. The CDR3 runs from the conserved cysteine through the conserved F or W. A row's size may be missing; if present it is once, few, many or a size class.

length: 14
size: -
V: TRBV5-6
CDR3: CASSVETDWTRNTF

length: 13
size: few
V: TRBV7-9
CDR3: CASSLGEYTEAFF

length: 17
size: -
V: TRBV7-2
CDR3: CASSPRRTSGAQETQYF

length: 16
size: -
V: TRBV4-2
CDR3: CASSQDSGGVRNEQFF

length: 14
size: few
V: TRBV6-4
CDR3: CASSDAPLGMGYTF

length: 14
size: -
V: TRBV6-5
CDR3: CASSYRLGLYEQYF

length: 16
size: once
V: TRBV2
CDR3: CASSVGGAGAQETQYF

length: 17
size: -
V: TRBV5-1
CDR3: CASSPRPGTGTGEKLFF

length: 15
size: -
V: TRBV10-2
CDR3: CASRLAGGSTDTQYF

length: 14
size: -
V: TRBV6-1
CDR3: CASSDGPDGNTIYF

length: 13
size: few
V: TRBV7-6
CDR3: CASSVDRDSPLHF

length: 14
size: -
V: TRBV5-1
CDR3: CASSLRPQIYGYTF

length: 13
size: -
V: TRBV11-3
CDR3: CASSLGARYEQYF

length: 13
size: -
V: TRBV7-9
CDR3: CASSFRSGYEQYF

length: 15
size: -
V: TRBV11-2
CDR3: CASSPRASGTGELFF

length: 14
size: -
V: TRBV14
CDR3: CASSPTRFHNEQFF

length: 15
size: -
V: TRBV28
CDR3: CAILTQGARSYGYTF

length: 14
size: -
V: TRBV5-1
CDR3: CASSPGEGANVLTF

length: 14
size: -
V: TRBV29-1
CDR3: CSVETGQVGYEQYF

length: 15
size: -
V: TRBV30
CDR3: CAWSRDRANGNTIYF

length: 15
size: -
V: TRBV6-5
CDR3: CASSWGRGRNTEAFF

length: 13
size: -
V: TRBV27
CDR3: CASTHGGTGELFF

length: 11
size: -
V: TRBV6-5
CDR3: CASGSFYEQYF

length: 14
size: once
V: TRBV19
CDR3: CASSTGTSNQPQHF

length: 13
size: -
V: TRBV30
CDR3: CAWSVTVNQPQHF

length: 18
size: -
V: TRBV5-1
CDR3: CASSLRGLAGTSSYEQYF

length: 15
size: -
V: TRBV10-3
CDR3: CAISKDSTYNSPLHF

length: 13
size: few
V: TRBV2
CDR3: CASSDWKNTEAFF

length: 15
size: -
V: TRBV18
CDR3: CASSQGPDSNQPQHF

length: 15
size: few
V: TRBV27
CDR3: CASSKQGLTNEKLFF

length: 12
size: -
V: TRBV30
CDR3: CAWRPTDRKTFF

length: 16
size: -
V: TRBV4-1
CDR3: CASSQPGDGRGQPQHF

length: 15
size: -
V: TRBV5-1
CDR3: CASRPGTGGTGELFF

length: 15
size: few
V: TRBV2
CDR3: CASSQEVPGANVLTF

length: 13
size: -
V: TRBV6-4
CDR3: CASSDSIGQPQHF

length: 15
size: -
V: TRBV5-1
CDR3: CASSLVRAPQETQYF

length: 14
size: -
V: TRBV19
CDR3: CASSIGGAAETQYF

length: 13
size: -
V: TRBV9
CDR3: CASSAGTATEAFF

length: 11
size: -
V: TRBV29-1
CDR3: CSGRAGHEQYF

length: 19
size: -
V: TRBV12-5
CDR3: CASGSAGGQDVVGANVLTF

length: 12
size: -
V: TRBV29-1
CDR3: CSVGPRGDEQYF

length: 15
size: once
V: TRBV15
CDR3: CATSSGQGSHNEQFF

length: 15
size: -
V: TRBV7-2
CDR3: CASIPGGGWAYGYTF

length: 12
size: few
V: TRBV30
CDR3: CAWSSSGYGYTF

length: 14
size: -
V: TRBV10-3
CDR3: CAIRGDTTIYGYTF

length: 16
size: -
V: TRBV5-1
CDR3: CASSLAGLADLYEQYF

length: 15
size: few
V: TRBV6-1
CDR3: CASSELGQGLYGYTF

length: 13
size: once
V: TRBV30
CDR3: CAWSGTSRGPQHF

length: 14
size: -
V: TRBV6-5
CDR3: CASSLRAGSEKLFF